The clone carrying this TCR beta chain appeared a few times. The antigen remains unidentified. This record belongs to a study of T cell repertoires in cytomegalovirus infection. Study information: Public TCR beta signatures were indicative of both CMV infection and a matching HLA type.

MiXCR, applied by TCRdb to the reads, yields one record per CDR3 protein. Here the sample spans 150,000 to 200,000 distinct CDR3 sequences, under 15% being singletons. Overall study findings and caveats: Dominating the ex vivo response were TCR beta clonotypes that were CMV-specific and HLA-C-restricted.

CDR1 and CDR2 from the germline V gene are KGHSH and LQKENI. The CDR3 length is 15 residues. J was trimmed by 2 bases and V by 8 bases; bases with no gene match: 4. This chain uses TRBV18 with TRBJ2-5, with 14 nucleotides matching TRBD2. Sequenced: PBMCs. The sequence was collected from a human donor in good health (CMV status not recorded). Some clones in this sample may be carry-over from other donors' samples. The CDR3 DNA follows: TGTGCCAGCGCCGGACTAGCGGGAGGACAAGAGACCCAGTACTTC. It codes for CASAGLAGGQETQYF.